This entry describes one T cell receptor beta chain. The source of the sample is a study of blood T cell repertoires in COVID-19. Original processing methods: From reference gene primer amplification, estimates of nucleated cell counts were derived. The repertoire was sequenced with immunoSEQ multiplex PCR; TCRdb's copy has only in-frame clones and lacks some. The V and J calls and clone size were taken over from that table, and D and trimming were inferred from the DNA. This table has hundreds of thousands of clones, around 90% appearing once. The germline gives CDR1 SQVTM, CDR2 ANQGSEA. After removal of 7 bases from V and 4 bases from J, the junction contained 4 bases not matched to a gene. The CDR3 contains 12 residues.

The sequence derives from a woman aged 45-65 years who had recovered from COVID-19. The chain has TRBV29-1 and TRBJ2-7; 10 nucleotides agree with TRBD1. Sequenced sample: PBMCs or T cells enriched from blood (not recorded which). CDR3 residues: CSAWDRGYEQYF. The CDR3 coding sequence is TGCAGCGCCTGGGACAGGGGTTACGAGCAGTACTTC.